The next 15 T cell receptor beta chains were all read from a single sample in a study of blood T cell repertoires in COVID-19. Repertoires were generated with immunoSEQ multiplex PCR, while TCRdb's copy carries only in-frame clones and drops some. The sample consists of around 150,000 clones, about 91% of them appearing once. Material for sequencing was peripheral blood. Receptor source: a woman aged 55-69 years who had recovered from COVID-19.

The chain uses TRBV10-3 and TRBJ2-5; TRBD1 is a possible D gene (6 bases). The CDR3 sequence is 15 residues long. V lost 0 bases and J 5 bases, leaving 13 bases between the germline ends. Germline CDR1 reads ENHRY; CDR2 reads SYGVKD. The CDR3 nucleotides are TGTGCCATCAGTGAGTCGACCAGGGGTGGGGAGACCCAGTACTTC. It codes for CAISESTRGGETQYF.

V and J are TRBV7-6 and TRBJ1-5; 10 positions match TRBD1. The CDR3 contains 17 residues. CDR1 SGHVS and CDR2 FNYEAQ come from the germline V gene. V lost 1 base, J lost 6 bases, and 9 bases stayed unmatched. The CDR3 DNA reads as TGTGCCAGCAGCTTAGTAATTGACAGGGGGCGCCGTCAGCCCCAGCATTTT. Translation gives CASSLVIDRGRRQPQHF.

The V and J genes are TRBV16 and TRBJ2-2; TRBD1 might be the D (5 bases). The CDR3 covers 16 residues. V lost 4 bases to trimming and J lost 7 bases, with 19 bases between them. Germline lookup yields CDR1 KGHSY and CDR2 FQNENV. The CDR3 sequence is CASSPYQTGFGGELFF. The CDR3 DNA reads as TGTGCCAGCAGCCCTTACCAAACAGGATTCGGCGGGGAGCTGTTTTTT.

CDR3 DNA sequence: TGTGCCAGCAGCTCTAACAGCGCCCGGGACCTCCACTTT. This codes for CASSSNSARDLHF. This sequence joins TRBV7-9 and TRBJ1-6, with D uncertain. Per the germline V gene, CDR1 is SEHNR and CDR2 is FQNEAQ (reference sequence). Trimming removed 4 bases at V and 15 bases at J, with 16 bases between. The CDR3 consists of 13 residues.

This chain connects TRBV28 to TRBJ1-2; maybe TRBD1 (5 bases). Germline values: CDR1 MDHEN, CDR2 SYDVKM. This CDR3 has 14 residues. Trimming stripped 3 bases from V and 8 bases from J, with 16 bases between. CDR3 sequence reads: CASSFSGQGGGYTF. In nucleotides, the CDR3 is TGTGCCAGCAGTTTTAGCGGGCAGGGAGGAGGCTACACCTTC.

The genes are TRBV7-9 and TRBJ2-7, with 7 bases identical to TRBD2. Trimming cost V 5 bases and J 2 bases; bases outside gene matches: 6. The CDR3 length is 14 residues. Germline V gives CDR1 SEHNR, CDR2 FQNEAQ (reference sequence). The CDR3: CASSPMGGAYEQYF. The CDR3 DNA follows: TGTGCCAGCAGCCCAATGGGGGGGGCCTACGAGCAGTACTTC.

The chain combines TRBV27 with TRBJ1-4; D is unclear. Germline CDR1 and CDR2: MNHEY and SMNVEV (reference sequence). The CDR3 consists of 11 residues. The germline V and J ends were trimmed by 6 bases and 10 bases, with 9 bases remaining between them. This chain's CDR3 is CASSSYGKLFF. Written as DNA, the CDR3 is TGTGCCAGCAGCTCCTACGGAAAACTGTTTTTT.

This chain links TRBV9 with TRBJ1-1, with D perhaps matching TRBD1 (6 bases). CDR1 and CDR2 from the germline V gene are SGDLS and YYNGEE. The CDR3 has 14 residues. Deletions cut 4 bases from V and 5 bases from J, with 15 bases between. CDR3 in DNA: TGTGCCAGCAGCCCACAATGGGGGCAAACTGAAGCTTTCTTT. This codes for CASSPQWGQTEAFF.

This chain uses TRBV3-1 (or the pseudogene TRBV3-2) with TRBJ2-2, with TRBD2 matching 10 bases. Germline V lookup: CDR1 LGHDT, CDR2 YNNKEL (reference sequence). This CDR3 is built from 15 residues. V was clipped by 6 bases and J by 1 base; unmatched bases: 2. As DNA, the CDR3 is TGTGCCAGCAGACCTAGCGGGGGGAACACCGGGGAGCTGTTTTTT. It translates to CASRPSGGNTGELFF.

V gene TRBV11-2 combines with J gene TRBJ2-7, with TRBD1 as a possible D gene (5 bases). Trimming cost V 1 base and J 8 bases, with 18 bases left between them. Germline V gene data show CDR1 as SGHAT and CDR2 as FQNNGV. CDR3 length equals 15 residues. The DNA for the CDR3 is TGTGCCAGCAGCTTAGTGAAGGGGCGACCTAGAAAGCAGTACTTC. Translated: CASSLVKGRPRKQYF.

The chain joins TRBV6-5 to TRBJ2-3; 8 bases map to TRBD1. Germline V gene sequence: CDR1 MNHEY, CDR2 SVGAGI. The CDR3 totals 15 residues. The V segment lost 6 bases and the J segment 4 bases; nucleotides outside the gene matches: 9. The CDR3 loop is CASSAQDRVADTQYF. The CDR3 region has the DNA TGTGCCAGCAGCGCCCAGGACAGGGTGGCAGATACGCAGTATTTT.

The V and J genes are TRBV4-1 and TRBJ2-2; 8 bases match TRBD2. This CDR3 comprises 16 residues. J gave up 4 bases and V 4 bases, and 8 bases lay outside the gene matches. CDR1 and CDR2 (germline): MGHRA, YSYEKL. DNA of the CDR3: TGCGCCAGCAGCCTTAGCGGGGAGATCGGCACCGGGGAGCTGTTTTTT. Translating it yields CASSLSGEIGTGELFF.

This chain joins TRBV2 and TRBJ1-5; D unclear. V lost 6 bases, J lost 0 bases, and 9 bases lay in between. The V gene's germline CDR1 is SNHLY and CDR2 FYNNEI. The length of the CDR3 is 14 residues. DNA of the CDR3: TGTGCCAGCAGGCGGGATTATAGCAATCAGCCCCAGCATTTT. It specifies CASRRDYSNQPQHF.

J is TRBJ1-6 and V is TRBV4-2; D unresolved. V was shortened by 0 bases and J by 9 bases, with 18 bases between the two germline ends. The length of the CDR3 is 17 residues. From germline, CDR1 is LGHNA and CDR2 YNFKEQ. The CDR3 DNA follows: TGTGCCAGCAGCCAAGATGTGATCCCTATGGGCATTTCACCCCTCCACTTT. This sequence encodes CASSQDVIPMGISPLHF.

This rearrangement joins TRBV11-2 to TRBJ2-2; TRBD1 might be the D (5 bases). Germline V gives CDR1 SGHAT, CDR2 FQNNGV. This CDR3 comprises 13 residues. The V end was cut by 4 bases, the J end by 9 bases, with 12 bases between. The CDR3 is CASSWNQGRELFF. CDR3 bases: TGTGCCAGCAGCTGGAACCAGGGAAGGGAGCTGTTTTTT.